This T cell receptor beta chain was documented in a study of T cell changes during pregnancy in multiple sclerosis. V was clipped by 6 bases and J by 7 bases; unmatched bases: 8. Germline V gene lookup returns CDR1 SNHLY and CDR2 FYNNEI. The CDR3 consists of 13 residues. The table came from immunoSEQ multiplex PCR; TCRdb's copy has only in-frame clones and leaves some out. The repertoire consists of 55,000 to 70,000 clones, with around 89% occurring once and the leading ten covering under 3%. The receptor was derived from a female donor with multiple sclerosis, enrolled in a pregnancy study. This sequence joins TRBV2 and TRBJ2-7, with 8 bases that match TRBD1. The sample in question was peripheral blood, obtained in the first trimester of pregnancy. CDR3 in amino acids: CASRDRVVGEQYF. CDR3 coding DNA: TGTGCCAGCAGGGACAGGGTTGTGGGGGAGCAGTACTTC. Full variable domain (rest looked up from reference TRBV2 and TRBJ2-7): EPEVTQTPSHQVTQMGQEVILRCVPISNHLYFYWYRQILGQKVEFLVSFYNNEISEKSEIFDDQFSVERPDGSNFTLKIRSTKLEDSAMYFCASRDRVVGEQYFGPGTRLTVT.